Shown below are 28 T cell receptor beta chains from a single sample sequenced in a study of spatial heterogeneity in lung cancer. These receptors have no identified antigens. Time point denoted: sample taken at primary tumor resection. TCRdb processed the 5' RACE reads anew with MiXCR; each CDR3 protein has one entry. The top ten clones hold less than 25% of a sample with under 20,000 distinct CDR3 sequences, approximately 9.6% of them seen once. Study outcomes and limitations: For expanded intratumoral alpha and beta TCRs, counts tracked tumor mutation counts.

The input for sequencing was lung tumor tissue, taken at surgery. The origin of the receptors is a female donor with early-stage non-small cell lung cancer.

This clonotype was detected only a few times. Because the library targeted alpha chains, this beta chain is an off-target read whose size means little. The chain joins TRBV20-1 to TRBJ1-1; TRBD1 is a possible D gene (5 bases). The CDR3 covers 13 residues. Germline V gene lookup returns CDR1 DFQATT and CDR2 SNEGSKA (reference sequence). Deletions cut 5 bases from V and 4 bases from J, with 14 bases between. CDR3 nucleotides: TGCAGTGCTGCCCCCCCAGGGATCACTGAAGCTTTCTTT. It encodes CSAAPPGITEAFF.

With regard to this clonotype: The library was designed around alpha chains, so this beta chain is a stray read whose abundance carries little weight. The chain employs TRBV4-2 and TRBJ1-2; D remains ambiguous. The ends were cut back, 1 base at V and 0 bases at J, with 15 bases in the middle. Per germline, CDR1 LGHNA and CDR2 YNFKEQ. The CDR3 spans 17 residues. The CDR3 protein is CASSQGDLQYTNYGYTF. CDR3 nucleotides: TGTGCCAGCAGCCAAGGTGACCTACAGTATACTAACTATGGCTACACCTTC.

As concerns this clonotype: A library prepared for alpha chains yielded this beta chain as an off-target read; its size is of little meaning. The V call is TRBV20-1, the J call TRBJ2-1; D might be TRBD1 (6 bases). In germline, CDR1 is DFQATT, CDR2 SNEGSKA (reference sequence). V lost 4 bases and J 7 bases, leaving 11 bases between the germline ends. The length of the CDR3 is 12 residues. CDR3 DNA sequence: TGCAGTGCTACCCAACAGGGTAATGAGCAGTTCTTC. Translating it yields CSATQQGNEQFF.

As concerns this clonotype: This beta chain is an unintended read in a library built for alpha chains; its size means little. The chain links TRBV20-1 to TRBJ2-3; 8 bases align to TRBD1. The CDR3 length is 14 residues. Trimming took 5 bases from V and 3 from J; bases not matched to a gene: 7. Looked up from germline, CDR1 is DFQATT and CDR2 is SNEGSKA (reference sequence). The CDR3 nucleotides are TGCAGTGCTCCTCGACAGGGGAGGACAGATACGCAGTATTTT. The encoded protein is CSAPRQGRTDTQYF.

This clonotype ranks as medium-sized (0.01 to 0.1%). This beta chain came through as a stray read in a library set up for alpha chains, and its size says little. DNA of the CDR3: TGTGCCAGCAGTCCGGGACAGGGAGGCGGCTACACCTTC. This codes for CASSPGQGGGYTF. The chain links TRBV27 to TRBJ1-2; 9 bases match TRBD1. The CDR3 sequence is 13 residues long. With 5 bases clipped from V and 8 bases from J, the junction kept 6 bases outside the gene matches. Germline assignment: CDR1 MNHEY and CDR2 SMNVEV (reference sequence).

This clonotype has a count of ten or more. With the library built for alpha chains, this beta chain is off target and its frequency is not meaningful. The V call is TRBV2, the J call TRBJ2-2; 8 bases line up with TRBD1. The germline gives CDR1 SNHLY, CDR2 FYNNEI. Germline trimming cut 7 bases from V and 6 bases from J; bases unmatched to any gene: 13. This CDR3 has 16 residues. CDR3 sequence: CASTPGRSGGSGELFF. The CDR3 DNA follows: TGTGCCAGCACCCCCGGCAGGTCAGGGGGCTCCGGGGAGCTGTTTTTT.

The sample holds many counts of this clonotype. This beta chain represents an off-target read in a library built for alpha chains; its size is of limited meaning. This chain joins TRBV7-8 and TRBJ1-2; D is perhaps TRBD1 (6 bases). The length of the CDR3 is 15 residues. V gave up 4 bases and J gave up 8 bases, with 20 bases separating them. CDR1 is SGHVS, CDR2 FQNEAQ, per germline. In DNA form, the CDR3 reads TGTGCCAGCAGCTCTAGGGGGGACCTCGGACAGGGCTACACCTTC. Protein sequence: CASSSRGDLGQGYTF.

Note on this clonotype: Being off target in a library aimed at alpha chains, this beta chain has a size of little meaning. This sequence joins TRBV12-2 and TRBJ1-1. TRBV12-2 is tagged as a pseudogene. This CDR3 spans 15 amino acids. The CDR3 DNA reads TGTGCAAGTCGCTTAGTCAAGGGCTTGAACACTGAAGCTTTCTTT. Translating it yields CASRLVKGLNTEAFF.

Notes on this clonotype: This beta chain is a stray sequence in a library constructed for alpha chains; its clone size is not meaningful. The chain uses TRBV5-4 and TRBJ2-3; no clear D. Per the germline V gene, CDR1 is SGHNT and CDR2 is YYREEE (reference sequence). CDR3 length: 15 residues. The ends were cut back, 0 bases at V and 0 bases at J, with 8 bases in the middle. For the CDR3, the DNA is TGTGCCAGCAGCTTGGCCTTAGGGAGCACAGATACGCAGTATTTT. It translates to CASSLALGSTDTQYF. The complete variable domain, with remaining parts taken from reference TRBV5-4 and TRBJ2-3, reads ETGVTQSPTHLIKTRGQQVTLRCSSQSGHNTVSWYQQALGQGPQFIFQYYREEENGRGNFPPRFSGLQFPNYSSELNVNALELDDSALYLCASSLALGSTDTQYFGPGTRLTVL.

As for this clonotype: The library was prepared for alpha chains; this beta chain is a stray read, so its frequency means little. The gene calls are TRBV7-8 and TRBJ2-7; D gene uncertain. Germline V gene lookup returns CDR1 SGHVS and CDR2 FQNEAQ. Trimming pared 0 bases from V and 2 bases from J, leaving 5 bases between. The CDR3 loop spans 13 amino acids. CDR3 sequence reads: CASSLAYPYEQYF. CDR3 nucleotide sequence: TGTGCCAGCAGCTTAGCATACCCCTACGAGCAGTACTTC.

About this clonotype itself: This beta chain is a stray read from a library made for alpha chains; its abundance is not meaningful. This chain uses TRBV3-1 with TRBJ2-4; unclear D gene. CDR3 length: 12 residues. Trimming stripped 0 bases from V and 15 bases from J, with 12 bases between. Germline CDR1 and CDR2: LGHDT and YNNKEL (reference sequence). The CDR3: CASSQDTDLRYF. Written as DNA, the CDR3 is TGTGCCAGCAGCCAAGATACTGACCTCCGGTACTTC.

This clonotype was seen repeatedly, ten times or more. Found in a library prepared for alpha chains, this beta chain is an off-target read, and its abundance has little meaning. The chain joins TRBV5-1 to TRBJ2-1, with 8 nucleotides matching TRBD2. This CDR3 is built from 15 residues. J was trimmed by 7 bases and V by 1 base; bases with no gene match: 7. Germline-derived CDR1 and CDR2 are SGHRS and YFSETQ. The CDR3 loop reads CASSLQPGLVNEQFF. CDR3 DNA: TGCGCCAGCAGCTTGCAACCGGGACTAGTGAATGAGCAGTTCTTC. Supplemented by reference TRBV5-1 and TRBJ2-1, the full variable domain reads KAGVTQTPRYLIKTRGQQVTLSCSPISGHRSVSWYQQTPGQGLQFLFEYFSETQRNKGNFPGRFSGRQFSNSRSEMNVSTLELGDSALYLCASSLQPGLVNEQFFGPGTRLTVL.

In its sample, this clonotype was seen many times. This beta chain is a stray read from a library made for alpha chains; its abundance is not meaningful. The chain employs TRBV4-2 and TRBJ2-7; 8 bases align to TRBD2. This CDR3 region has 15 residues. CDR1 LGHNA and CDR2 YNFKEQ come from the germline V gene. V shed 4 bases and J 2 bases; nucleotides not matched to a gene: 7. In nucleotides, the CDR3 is TGTGCCAGCAGCCCGAGCGGGAGTCACACCTACGAGCAGTACTTC. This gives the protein CASSPSGSHTYEQYF.

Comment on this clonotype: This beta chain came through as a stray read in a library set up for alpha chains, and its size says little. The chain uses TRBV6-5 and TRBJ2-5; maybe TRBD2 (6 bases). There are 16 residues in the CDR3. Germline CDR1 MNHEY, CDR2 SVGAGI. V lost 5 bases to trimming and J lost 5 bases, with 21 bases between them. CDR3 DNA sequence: TGTGCCAGCAGTACACAACGGAGGGGTGGTAGGGAGACCCAGTACTTC. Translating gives CASSTQRRGGRETQYF.

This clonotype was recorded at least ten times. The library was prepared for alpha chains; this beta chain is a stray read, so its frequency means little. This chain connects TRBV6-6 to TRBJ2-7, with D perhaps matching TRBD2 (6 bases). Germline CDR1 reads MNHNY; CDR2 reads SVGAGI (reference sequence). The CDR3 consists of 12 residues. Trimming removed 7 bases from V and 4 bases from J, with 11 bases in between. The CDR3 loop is CASTDRGYEQYF. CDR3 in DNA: TGTGCCAGCACTGACCGGGGGTACGAGCAGTACTTC.

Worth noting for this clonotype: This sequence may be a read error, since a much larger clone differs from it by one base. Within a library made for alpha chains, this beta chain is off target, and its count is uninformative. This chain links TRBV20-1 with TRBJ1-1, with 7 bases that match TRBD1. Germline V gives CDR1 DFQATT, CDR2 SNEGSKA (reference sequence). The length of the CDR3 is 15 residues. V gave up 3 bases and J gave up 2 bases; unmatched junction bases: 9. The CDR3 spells CSASSDRVGNTEAFF. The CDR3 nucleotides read TGCAGTGCTAGTTCTGACAGGGTGGGTAACACTGAAGCTTTCTTT.

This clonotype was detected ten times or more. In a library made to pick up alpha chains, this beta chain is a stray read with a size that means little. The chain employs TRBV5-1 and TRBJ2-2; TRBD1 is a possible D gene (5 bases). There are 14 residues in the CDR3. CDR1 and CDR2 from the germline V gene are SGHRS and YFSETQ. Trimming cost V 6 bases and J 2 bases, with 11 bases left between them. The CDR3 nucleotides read TGCGCCAGCACCCGGACACAAAACACCGGGGAGCTGTTTTTT. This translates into CASTRTQNTGELFF.

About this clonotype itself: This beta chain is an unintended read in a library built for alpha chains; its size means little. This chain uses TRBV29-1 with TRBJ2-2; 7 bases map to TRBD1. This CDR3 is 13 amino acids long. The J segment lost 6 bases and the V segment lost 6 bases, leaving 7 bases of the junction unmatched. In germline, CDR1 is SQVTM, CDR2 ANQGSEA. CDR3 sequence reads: CSVRQGWAGELFF. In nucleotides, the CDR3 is TGCAGCGTGAGACAGGGTTGGGCCGGGGAGCTGTTTTTT.

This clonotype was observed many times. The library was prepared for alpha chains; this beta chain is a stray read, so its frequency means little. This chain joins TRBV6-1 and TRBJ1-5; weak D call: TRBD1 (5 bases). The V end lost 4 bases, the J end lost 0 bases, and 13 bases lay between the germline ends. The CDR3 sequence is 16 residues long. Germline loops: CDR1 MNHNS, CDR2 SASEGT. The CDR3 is CASSVGGWDSNQPQHF. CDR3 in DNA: TGTGCCAGCAGTGTCGGGGGATGGGATAGCAATCAGCCCCAGCATTTT.

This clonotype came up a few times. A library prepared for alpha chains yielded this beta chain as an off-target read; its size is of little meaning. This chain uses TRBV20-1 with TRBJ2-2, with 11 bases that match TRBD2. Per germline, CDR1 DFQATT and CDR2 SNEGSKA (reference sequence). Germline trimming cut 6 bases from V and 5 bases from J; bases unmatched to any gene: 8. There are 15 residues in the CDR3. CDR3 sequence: CSAARTSGGTGELFF. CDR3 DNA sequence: TGCAGTGCAGCTCGAACTAGCGGGGGTACCGGGGAGCTGTTTTTT.

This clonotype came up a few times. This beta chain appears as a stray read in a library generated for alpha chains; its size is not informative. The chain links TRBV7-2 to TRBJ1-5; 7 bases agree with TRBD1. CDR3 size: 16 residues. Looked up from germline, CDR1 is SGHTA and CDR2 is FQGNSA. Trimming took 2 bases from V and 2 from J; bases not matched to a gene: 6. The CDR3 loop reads CASSLSGTAGNQPQHF. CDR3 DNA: TGTGCCAGCAGCTTAAGTGGGACAGCGGGCAATCAGCCCCAGCATTTT.

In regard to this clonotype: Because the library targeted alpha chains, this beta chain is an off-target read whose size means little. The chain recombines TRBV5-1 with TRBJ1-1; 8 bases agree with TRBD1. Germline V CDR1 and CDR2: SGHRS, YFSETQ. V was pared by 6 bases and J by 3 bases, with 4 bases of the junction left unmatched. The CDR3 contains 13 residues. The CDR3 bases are TGCGCCAGCAAAGGACAGGGCTACACTGAAGCTTTCTTT. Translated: CASKGQGYTEAFF.

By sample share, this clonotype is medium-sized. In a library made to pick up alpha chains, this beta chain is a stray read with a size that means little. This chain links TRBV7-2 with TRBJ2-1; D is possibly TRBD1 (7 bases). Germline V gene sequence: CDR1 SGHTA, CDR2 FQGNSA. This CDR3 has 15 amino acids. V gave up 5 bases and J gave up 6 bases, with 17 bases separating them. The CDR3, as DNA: TGTGCCAGCAGCCGGGGGACAGCTCGCGGCAATGAGCAGTTCTTC. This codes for CASSRGTARGNEQFF.

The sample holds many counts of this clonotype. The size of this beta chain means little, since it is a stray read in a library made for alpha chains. CDR3 DNA: TGTGCCAGCACCTTCACCTGGGAGGTCCAGCCCCAGCATTTT. This gives the protein CASTFTWEVQPQHF. The chain uses TRBV28 and TRBJ1-5; D ambiguous. The V gene's germline CDR1 is MDHEN and CDR2 SYDVKM. CDR3 length: 14 amino acids. V lost 7 bases and J lost 7, with 17 bases in between.

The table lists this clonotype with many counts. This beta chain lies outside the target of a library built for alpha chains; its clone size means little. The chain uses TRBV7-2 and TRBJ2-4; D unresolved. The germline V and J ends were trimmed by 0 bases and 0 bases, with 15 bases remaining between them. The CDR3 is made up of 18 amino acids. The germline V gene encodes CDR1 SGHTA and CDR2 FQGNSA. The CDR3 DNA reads TGTGCCAGCAGCTTAGCGGGTATATCAGGCGCAGCCAAAAACATTCAGTACTTC. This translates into CASSLAGISGAAKNIQYF.

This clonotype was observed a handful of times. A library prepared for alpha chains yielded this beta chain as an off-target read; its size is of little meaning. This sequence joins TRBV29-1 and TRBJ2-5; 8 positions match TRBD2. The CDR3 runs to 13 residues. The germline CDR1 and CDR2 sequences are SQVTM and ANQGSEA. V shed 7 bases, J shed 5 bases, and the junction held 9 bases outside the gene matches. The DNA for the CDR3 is TGCAGCGCTGAGCGGGGGCCAGGGGAGACCCAGTACTTC. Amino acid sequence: CSAERGPGETQYF.

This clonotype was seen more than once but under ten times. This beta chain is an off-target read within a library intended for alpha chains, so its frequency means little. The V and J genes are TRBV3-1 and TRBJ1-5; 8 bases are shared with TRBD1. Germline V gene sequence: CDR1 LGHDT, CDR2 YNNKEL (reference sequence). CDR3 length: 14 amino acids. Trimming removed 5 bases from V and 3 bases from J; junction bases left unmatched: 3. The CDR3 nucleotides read TGTGCCAGCAGCTTGGGACAGGACAATCAGCCCCAGCATTTT. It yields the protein CASSLGQDNQPQHF.

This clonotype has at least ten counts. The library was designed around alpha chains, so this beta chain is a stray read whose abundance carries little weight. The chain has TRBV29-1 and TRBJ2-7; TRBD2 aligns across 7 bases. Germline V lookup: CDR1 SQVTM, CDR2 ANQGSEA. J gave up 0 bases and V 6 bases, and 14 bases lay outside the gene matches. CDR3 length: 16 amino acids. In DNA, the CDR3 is TGCAGCGTACTCCCGGGTAGGAGCGGGGCCTCCTACGAGCAGTACTTC. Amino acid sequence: CSVLPGRSGASYEQYF.